Shown below are 4 T cell receptor beta chains from a single sample sequenced in a study of PD-1 blockade in classical Hodgkin lymphoma. Time point indicated: newly diagnosed, previously untreated cHL patient sample. Purified CD4+ T cells were obtained from thawed PBMCs through magnetic negative selection. Repertoires were generated with immunoSEQ multiplex PCR, while TCRdb's copy carries only in-frame clones and drops some. The sample yields 25,000 to 30,000 clones, more than 80% seen once. Sequencing input: CD4+ T cells from blood. All receptors derive from a human donor with classical Hodgkin lymphoma.

CDR3 DNA: TGTGCCAGCAGCCTCGGGTTAGCCCTTTACAATGAGCAGTTCTTC. Amino acid sequence: CASSLGLALYNEQFF. This chain links TRBV11-2 with TRBJ2-1, with D uncertain. The CDR3 sequence is 15 residues long. Trimming pared 5 bases from V and 4 bases from J, leaving 15 bases between. CDR1 is SGHAT, CDR2 FQNNGV, per germline.

This sequence joins TRBV18 and TRBJ2-1; tentatively, D is TRBD2 (5 bases). V was trimmed by 1 base and J by 13 bases, leaving 11 bases between them. CDR1 is KGHSH, CDR2 LQKENI, per germline. This CDR3 comprises 12 residues. This CDR3 reads CASSPLGVIQFF. The DNA for the CDR3 is TGTGCCAGCTCACCACTCGGGGTGATACAGTTCTTC.

The chain links TRBV10-2 to TRBJ2-2; D might be TRBD2 (7 bases). V was trimmed by 5 bases and J by 1 base, leaving 11 bases between them. In germline, CDR1 is WSHSY, CDR2 SAAADI. CDR3 length: 15 residues. The CDR3 nucleotides are TGCGCCAGCAGTCTAGGGGGGGGGAACACCGGGGAGCTGTTTTTT. This sequence encodes CASSLGGGNTGELFF.

The rearrangement joins TRBV2 to TRBJ2-5; D not resolved. V was cut by 0 bases and J by 2 bases, with 10 bases left in between. Germline V gives CDR1 SNHLY, CDR2 FYNNEI. This CDR3 is built from 15 residues. CDR3: CASSEAAVLQETQYF. DNA for the CDR3: TGTGCCAGCAGTGAAGCGGCTGTCCTACAAGAGACCCAGTACTTC.